Presented here are 26 T cell receptor beta chains from one specimen sequenced in a study of cytomegalovirus exposure and HLA in healthy donors. The PCR ran on 60 Vbeta and 13 Jbeta primers. Using immunoSEQ multiplex PCR, the repertoire was profiled, and TCRdb retains in-frame clones only, with some absent. The sample has roughly 130,000 clones, about 70% seen once. The sequencing sample was made of PBMCs. These receptors were taken from a woman in her sixties in good health and CMV-seropositive.

This clone appeared a single time. The CDR3 sequence: CASTSGVDRGTEKLFF. CDR3 nucleotide sequence: TGTGCCAGCACTTCAGGGGTGGACAGGGGGACGGAAAAACTGTTTTTT. This rearrangement joins TRBV7-9 to TRBJ1-4; TRBD1 aligns across 10 bases. This CDR3 comprises 16 residues. Per the germline V gene, CDR1 is SEHNR and CDR2 is FQNEAQ (reference sequence). The trim removed 7 bases at V and 8 bases at J, leaving 13 bases unmatched.

V gene TRBV6-5 combines with J gene TRBJ1-4, with 7 bases identical to TRBD1. The trim removed 0 bases at V and 5 bases at J, leaving 3 bases unmatched. The CDR3 has 15 residues. Germline CDR1 and CDR2: MNHEY and SVGAGI. The CDR3 sequence is CASSYSTGRNEKLFF. CDR3 in DNA: TGTGCCAGCAGTTACTCGACAGGGAGAAATGAAAAACTGTTTTTT.

This clone showed up just once. The V gene is TRBV5-1, the J gene TRBJ2-6, with TRBD1 as a possible D gene (6 bases). The CDR3 extends over 16 amino acids. With 0 bases removed from V and 4 bases from J, the gap between germline ends came to 11 bases. The V gene's germline CDR1 is SGHRS and CDR2 YFSETQ. The chain's CDR3 is CASSLDQGTGANVLTF. Written as DNA, the CDR3 is TGCGCCAGCAGCTTGGACCAGGGGACGGGGGCCAACGTCCTGACTTTC.

V usage is TRBV6-5 and J usage is TRBJ1-2; TRBD1 agrees at 7 bases. CDR1 MNHEY and CDR2 SVGAGI come from the germline V gene. The junction had 6 bases not matched to a gene; V was cut back by 0 bases and J by 2 bases. The CDR3 is made up of 16 amino acids. As DNA, the CDR3 is TGTGCCAGCAGTTACTCCCGCAGGACAGGCAACTATGGCTACACCTTC. This sequence encodes CASSYSRRTGNYGYTF.

The V and J genes are TRBV7-7 and TRBJ1-3, with D uncertain. The CDR3 runs 14 residues. Germline CDR1 SSHAT, CDR2 FNYEAQ (reference sequence). V was cut by 3 bases and J by 4 bases, with 10 bases left in between. The CDR3 bases are TGTGCCAGCAGCTTGACACGTTTCGGAAACACCATATATTTT. This gives the protein CASSLTRFGNTIYF.

The sample holds a few counts of this clone. This chain joins TRBV27 and TRBJ1-1; D uncertain. V lost 3 bases to trimming and J lost 1 base, with 6 bases between them. This CDR3 has 13 amino acids. Germline V gene data show CDR1 as MNHEY and CDR2 as SMNVEV (reference sequence). CDR3 sequence reads: CASSLPGNTEAFF. The CDR3 bases are TGTGCCAGCAGTTTGCCGGGGAACACTGAAGCTTTCTTT.

The V gene is TRBV29-1, the J gene TRBJ1-3; possible D gene TRBD1, 5 bases. CDR1 is SQVTM, CDR2 ANQGSEA, per germline. With 6 bases removed from V and 4 bases from J, the gap between germline ends came to 16 bases. The CDR3 length is 14 residues. CDR3 in amino acids: CSVMTARWGNTIYF. The CDR3 DNA is TGCAGCGTAATGACAGCAAGATGGGGAAACACCATATATTTT.

The sample holds a few counts of this clone. The V gene is TRBV27, the J gene TRBJ1-6; D remains ambiguous. This CDR3 region has 11 residues. Trimming left V 5 bases short and J 14 bases short, with 10 bases between. In germline, CDR1 is MNHEY, CDR2 SMNVEV (reference sequence). In DNA form, the CDR3 reads TGTGCCAGCAGTAACGGGGAGGCCCTCCACTTT. The encoded protein is CASSNGEALHF.

This clone was counted only a few times. This sequence joins TRBV11-3 and TRBJ2-5; 12 positions agree with TRBD1. V lost 3 bases to trimming and J lost 2 bases; unmatched junction nucleotides: 4. CDR1 and CDR2 from the germline V gene are SGHNT and YENEEA. The CDR3 spans 16 residues. The CDR3 region is CASSFGTGGEQETQYF. CDR3 coding DNA: TGTGCCAGCAGCTTCGGGACAGGGGGCGAACAAGAGACCCAGTACTTC.

This rearrangement joins TRBV19 to TRBJ2-1, with TRBD2 matching 7 bases. CDR1 and CDR2 from the germline V gene are LNHDA and SQIVND (reference sequence). The CDR3 loop spans 14 amino acids. After removal of 8 bases from V and 4 bases from J, the junction contained 8 bases not matched to a gene. DNA of the CDR3: TGTGCCAGTGCATCGGGGGGAGATTACAATGAGCAGTTCTTC. This translates into CASASGGDYNEQFF.

This clone has only one observation. The rearrangement joins TRBV5-1 to TRBJ2-5; D possibly corresponds to TRBD2 (5 bases). The end of the DNA is better explained by TRBJ2-7, so the J call may be wrong. Per the germline V gene, CDR1 is SGHRS and CDR2 is YFSETQ. CDR3 length: 14 amino acids. CDR3 amino acids: CASSKEGGGYEQYF. In DNA form, the CDR3 reads TGCGCCAGCAGCAAAGAAGGAGGAGGCTACGAGCAGTACTTC.

The CDR3 protein is CASSLDGAGSGNTIYF. The CDR3 DNA is TGCGCCAGCAGCTTGGATGGAGCTGGCTCTGGAAACACCATATATTTT. J is TRBJ1-3 and V is TRBV5-1; D not resolved. Germline V gene sequence: CDR1 SGHRS, CDR2 YFSETQ. The CDR3 is made up of 16 amino acids. Trimming took off 0 bases at V and 0 bases at J, with 10 bases between the two ends.

J is TRBJ2-5 and V is TRBV2; 9 bases fit TRBD1. The J call is uncertain, as TRBJ2-7 better fits the DNA end. Per germline, CDR1 SNHLY and CDR2 FYNNEI. This CDR3 region has 15 residues. The CDR3 loop is CASSEGQGSSYEQYF. Written as DNA, the CDR3 is TGTGCCAGCAGCGAGGGACAGGGTAGCTCCTACGAGCAGTACTTC.

This clone has only one observation. This CDR3 is CASSYQGRFNSPLHF. CDR3 nucleotide sequence: TGTGCCAGCAGTTACCAGGGCAGGTTCAATTCACCCCTCCACTTT. The V gene is TRBV6-5, the J gene TRBJ1-6; tentatively, D is TRBD1 (5 bases). V was shortened by 2 bases and J by 7 bases, with 12 bases between the two germline ends. The CDR3 runs 15 residues. The germline gives CDR1 MNHEY, CDR2 SVGAGI.

The chain carries TRBV7-2 and TRBJ2-7; 10 bases map to TRBD2. The CDR3 is made up of 15 amino acids. V dropped 0 bases and J dropped 2; count of bases not matched to a gene: 1. CDR1 SGHTA and CDR2 FQGNSA come from the germline V gene. The CDR3 nucleotides are TGTGCCAGCAGCTTAGCTAGCGGGGGGACCTACGAGCAGTACTTC. Protein product: CASSLASGGTYEQYF.

The chain links TRBV5-5 to TRBJ1-4; 7 bases fit TRBD1. The V gene's germline CDR1 is SGHKS and CDR2 YYEKEE (reference sequence). The V and J ends lost 4 bases and 6 bases, in that order; junction bases with no gene match: 12. The CDR3 is 16 residues long. CDR3 protein: CASSPRQGRVDEKLFF. For the CDR3, the DNA is TGTGCCAGCAGCCCGAGACAGGGAAGAGTCGATGAAAAACTGTTTTTT.

This clone was recorded only once. The rearrangement uses TRBV27 and TRBJ1-4, with D unclear. The germline gives CDR1 MNHEY, CDR2 SMNVEV (reference sequence). The length of the CDR3 is 14 residues. V gave up 6 bases and J gave up 0 bases, with 8 bases separating them. Here the CDR3 reads CASSGLATNEKLFF. In nucleotides, the CDR3 is TGTGCCAGCAGCGGACTGGCAACTAATGAAAAACTGTTTTTT.

This clone has a handful of counts. In nucleotides, the CDR3 is TGTGCCAGCAGCTTAGGACTACACTCCTACGAGCAGTACTTC. It codes for CASSLGLHSYEQYF. The V and J genes are TRBV11-1 and TRBJ2-7, with D possibly matching TRBD2 (5 bases). Germline V gene data show CDR1 as SGHAT and CDR2 as FQDESV (reference sequence). V gave up 1 base and J gave up 0 bases, with 7 bases separating them. The CDR3 has 14 residues.

There are a few counts of this clone. V usage is TRBV7-2 and J usage is TRBJ1-1; TRBD1 agrees at 8 bases. There are 14 residues in the CDR3. V gave up 5 bases and J gave up 13 bases; unmatched junction bases: 15. CDR1 is SGHTA, CDR2 FQGNSA, per germline. In DNA form, the CDR3 reads TGTGCCAGCAGCCAGAGACCAGGGGGCGATTGGGTTTTCTTT. It yields the protein CASSQRPGGDWVFF.

V is TRBV19 and J is TRBJ1-1; D may be TRBD1 (5 bases). The CDR3 sequence is 14 residues long. Germline V gene data show CDR1 as LNHDA and CDR2 as SQIVND (reference sequence). V was shortened by 7 bases and J by 2 bases, with 14 bases between the two germline ends. The CDR3 spells CASNLITGNTEAFF. The CDR3 DNA follows: TGTGCCAGTAACCTTATAACAGGAAACACTGAAGCTTTCTTT.

The rearrangement uses TRBV5-1 and TRBJ2-7; the match to TRBD2 covers 12 bases. Losses at the gene ends were 5 bases for V and 2 bases for J; bases not matched to a gene: 5. The germline gives CDR1 SGHRS, CDR2 YFSETQ. This CDR3 comprises 15 residues. For the CDR3, the DNA is TGCGCCAGCAGAACCCTAGCGGGGGGGACCTACGAGCAGTACTTC. Encoded protein: CASRTLAGGTYEQYF. The variable domain in full, completed from reference TRBV5-1 and TRBJ2-7, reads KAGVTQTPRYLIKTRGQQVTLSCSPISGHRSVSWYQQTPGQGLQFLFEYFSETQRNKGNFPGRFSGRQFSNSRSEMNVSTLELGDSALYLCASRTLAGGTYEQYFGPGTRLTVT.

This chain uses TRBV9 with TRBJ2-5, with 9 bases that match TRBD2. The CDR3 runs 15 residues. Looked up from germline, CDR1 is SGDLS and CDR2 is YYNGEE. After removal of 2 bases from V and 5 bases from J, the junction contained 7 bases not matched to a gene. For the CDR3, the DNA is TGTGCCAGCAGCGTTGGCGGGGGGGCTCCCGAGACCCAGTACTTC. It encodes CASSVGGGAPETQYF.

The chain links TRBV7-6 to TRBJ2-2, with 12 bases matching TRBD1. The CDR3 has 14 residues. The germline V gene has CDR1 SGHVS and CDR2 FNYEAQ. Germline trimming cut 5 bases from V and 7 bases from J; bases unmatched to any gene: 2. The CDR3 loop reads CASSGTGGFGELFF. The CDR3 nucleotides are TGTGCCAGCAGCGGGACAGGGGGCTTCGGGGAGCTGTTTTTT.

This clone was detected a few times. The V gene is TRBV15, the J gene TRBJ1-1; the match to TRBD1 covers 9 bases. The V segment lost 4 bases and the J segment 1 base; nucleotides outside the gene matches: 1. From germline, CDR1 is LNHNV and CDR2 YYDKDF (reference sequence). The CDR3 loop spans 14 amino acids. As DNA, the CDR3 is TGTGCCACCAGCAAACAGGGGGCGAACACTGAAGCTTTCTTT. Its protein product is CATSKQGANTEAFF.

Only a few counts were recorded for this clone. This rearrangement joins TRBV10-3 to TRBJ2-1; 7 nucleotides align to TRBD1. The germline V gene has CDR1 ENHRY and CDR2 SYGVKD. The CDR3 is 12 residues long. With V trimmed by 8 bases and J by 5 bases, 3 bases remained unmatched. In DNA, the CDR3 is TGTGCCATCGAGGGACAGAACAATGAGCAGTTCTTC. Encoded protein: CAIEGQNNEQFF.

The chain is built from TRBV18 and TRBJ1-5; D is ambiguous. Trimming pared 1 base from V and 7 bases from J, leaving 11 bases between. Germline V lookup: CDR1 KGHSH, CDR2 LQKENI. The CDR3 has 14 amino acids. The CDR3 protein is CASSPLKGGQPQHF. The CDR3 region has the DNA TGTGCCAGCTCACCACTCAAAGGCGGGCAGCCCCAGCATTTT.